This T cell receptor beta chain is drawn from a study of blood T cell repertoires in COVID-19. The assay was immunoSEQ multiplex PCR, and TCRdb's table has in-frame clones only and misses some. The sample has some 52,000 clones; about 90% are singletons. The germline gives CDR1 WSHSY, CDR2 SAAADI. Trimming removed 2 bases from V and 8 bases from J, with 9 bases in between. The CDR3 has 12 residues. The source is a human donor in a cohort sampled during active COVID-19. The chain has TRBV10-2 and TRBJ1-1; D is unresolved. Sequencing was performed on peripheral blood. CDR3 nucleotides: TGCGCCAGCAGTGAGAGACACAGAGAAGCTTTCTTT. It yields the protein CASSERHREAFF.